This T cell receptor beta chain came from a study of T cell responses to AZD1222 COVID-19 vaccine. In regard to this clone: Its antigen is still unknown.

Overall study findings and caveats: Spike-spanning, vaccine-associated CD4 TCRs were dominant at 160-218 and 743-854. Nearly half of spike-specific TCRs reportedly target variant regions that are unmutated in the B.1.351 and B.1.1.7 variants.

Clones were sequenced by immunoSEQ multiplex PCR, and TCRdb holds only the in-frame ones, with some missing. The data contain 110,000 to 150,000 clones, over 80% of them singletons. V was pared by 0 bases and J by 4 bases, with 11 bases of the junction left unmatched. The CDR3 is 18 amino acids. Per the germline V gene, CDR1 is MNHEY and CDR2 is SMNVEV (reference sequence). J is TRBJ2-2 and V is TRBV27; 7 positions agree with TRBD1. The starting material was peripheral blood, obtained 28 days after the second AZD1222 dose. The TCR originated in an adult who received the AZD1222 COVID-19 vaccine. Written as DNA, the CDR3 is TGTGCCAGCAGTTTATCGAGGGCAGGGGGTTCGGTCACCGGGGAGCTGTTTTTT. Translated, it gives CASSLSRAGGSVTGELFF.